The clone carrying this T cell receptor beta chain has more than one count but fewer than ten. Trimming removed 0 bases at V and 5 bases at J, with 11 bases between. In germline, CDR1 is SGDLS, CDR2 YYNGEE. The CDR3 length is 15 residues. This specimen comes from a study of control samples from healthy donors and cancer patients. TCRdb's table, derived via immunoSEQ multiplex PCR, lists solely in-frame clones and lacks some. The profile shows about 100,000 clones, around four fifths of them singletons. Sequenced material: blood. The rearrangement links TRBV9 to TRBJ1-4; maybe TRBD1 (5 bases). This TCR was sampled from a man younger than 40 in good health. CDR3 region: CASSVAGTPNEKLFF. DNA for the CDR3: TGTGCCAGCAGCGTAGCCGGGACCCCCAATGAAAAACTGTTTTTT.